The 21 T cell receptor beta chains in this list originate from one sample, sequenced in a study of shared clonotypes between healthy human individuals (dated by TCRdb to between 2020 and 2021). CD8 naive samples were CD45RO-negative cells positively selected for CCR7, giving a CD45RA+CCR7+ population that excluded TemRA cells. Receptor amplification or capture employed the immunoSEQ multiplex PCR assay. Entries here come from immuneACCESS through TCRdb and include only in-frame sequences with V and J called. Some clones fail to appear in such tables; in the studies checked, an unresolved V gene covers under half of the shortfall, and the cause of the remainder is unknown. Here the sample has millions of clones; 85% to 95% occur a single time. The ten largest account for around 1.1% of the sample. Source material: naive CD8+ T cells sorted from blood. The cell subset or site label corresponds to: CD45RA+CCR7+. The receptor set was obtained from a man younger than 30 in good health.

This chain uses TRBV11-2 with TRBJ2-1; TRBD2 matches 13 bases. V was clipped by 0 bases and J by 7 bases; unmatched bases: 6. The CDR3 is 17 residues long. Germline V CDR1 and CDR2: SGHAT, FQNNGV. CDR3 sequence (DNA): TGTGCCAGCAGCTTAGAAGGGGTACTAGCGGGAGGGAATGAGCAGTTCTTC. Amino acid sequence: CASSLEGVLAGGNEQFF. Complete variable domain (other parts from reference TRBV11-2 and TRBJ2-1): EAGVAQSPRYKIIEKRQSVAFWCNPISGHATLYWYQQILGQGPKLLIQFQNNGVVDDSQLPKDRFSAERLKGVDSTLKIQPAKLEDSAVYLCASSLEGVLAGGNEQFFGPGTRLTVL.

This chain uses TRBV9 with TRBJ2-1, with TRBD2 matching over 11 bases. Germline V CDR1 and CDR2: SGDLS, YYNGEE. Germline trimming cut 6 bases from V and 6 bases from J; bases unmatched to any gene: 8. The CDR3 is 15 residues long. CDR3 nucleotides: TGTGCCAGCAACGGGGGGACTAGCGGTTCCAATGAGCAGTTCTTC. It is translated as CASNGGTSGSNEQFF.

V usage is TRBV11-1 and J usage is TRBJ2-7; 8 nucleotides match TRBD2. V shed 1 base and J 2 bases; nucleotides not matched to a gene: 4. CDR3 length: 15 residues. Germline V lookup: CDR1 SGHAT, CDR2 FQDESV (reference sequence). CDR3 coding DNA: TGTGCCAGCAGCTTAGAAGCGGGGGAAACCTACGAGCAGTACTTC. Translated: CASSLEAGETYEQYF. Drawing the rest from reference TRBV11-1 and TRBJ2-7, the complete variable domain is EAEVAQSPRYKITEKSQAVAFWCDPISGHATLYWYRQILGQGPELLVQFQDESVVDDSQLPKDRFSAERLKGVDSTLKIQPAELGDSAMYLCASSLEAGETYEQYFGPGTRLTVT.

The chain is built from TRBV4-1 and TRBJ2-1; the D is unclear. Germline values: CDR1 MGHRA, CDR2 YSYEKL. This CDR3 has 12 residues. V lost 3 bases and J 6 bases, leaving 6 bases between the germline ends. The CDR3 reads CASSHVANEQFF. For the CDR3, the DNA is TGCGCCAGCAGCCATGTCGCCAATGAGCAGTTCTTC.

The chain has TRBV30 and TRBJ2-1; 7 nucleotides agree with TRBD2. This CDR3 region has 16 residues. The V gene end was trimmed by 5 bases and the J gene end by 0 bases; junction bases not matched to a gene: 10. Germline CDR1 GTSNPN, CDR2 SVGIG (reference sequence). The CDR3 loop is CAWDSLAPSSYNEQFF. The CDR3 bases are TGTGCCTGGGACTCACTAGCGCCGAGCTCCTACAATGAGCAGTTCTTC.

The chain is built from TRBV14 and TRBJ2-2, with 9 bases that match TRBD1. Trimming cost V 4 bases and J 4 bases; bases outside gene matches: 7. The CDR3 is 16 residues long. Germline values: CDR1 SGHDN, CDR2 FVKESK. As DNA, the CDR3 is TGTGCCAGCAGCCCCGGGGGACAGGGAAGCACCGGGGAGCTGTTTTTT. It specifies CASSPGGQGSTGELFF. Together with reference TRBV14 and TRBJ2-2, the CDR3 gives the full variable domain: EAGVTQFPSHSVIEKGQTVTLRCDPISGHDNLYWYRRVMGKEIKFLLHFVKESKQDESGMPNNRFLAERTGGTYSTLKVQPAELEDSGVYFCASSPGGQGSTGELFFGEGSRLTVL.

The J gene is TRBJ2-5, the V gene TRBV5-4; D uncertain. Germline values: CDR1 SGHNT, CDR2 YYREEE (reference sequence). This CDR3 has 14 amino acids. V shed 2 bases and J shed 5 bases, with 13 bases lying between them. This CDR3 is CASSLVSSEETQYF. CDR3 DNA sequence: TGTGCCAGCAGCTTAGTGAGCTCGGAGGAGACCCAGTACTTC.

The gene calls are TRBV7-2 and TRBJ1-1, with D tentatively TRBD1 (5 bases). This CDR3 contains 16 residues. Trimming cost V 2 bases and J 5 bases, with 18 bases left between them. Germline assignment: CDR1 SGHTA and CDR2 FQGNSA. DNA for the CDR3: TGTGCCAGCAGCTTACGGGCCCCGGCAGGGAATACTGAAGCTTTCTTT. Residues: CASSLRAPAGNTEAFF.

V and J are TRBV19 and TRBJ2-3; D not resolved. The CDR3 length is 12 residues. The V end was cut by 3 bases, the J end by 6 bases, with 7 bases between. Per the germline V gene, CDR1 is LNHDA and CDR2 is SQIVND (reference sequence). CDR3 protein: CASSITSDTQYF. The CDR3 DNA follows: TGTGCCAGTAGTATTACGTCCGATACGCAGTATTTT.

This chain joins TRBV27 and TRBJ1-5; D is unclear. V was trimmed by 2 bases and J by 7 bases, leaving 9 bases between them. CDR3 size: 13 residues. CDR1 is MNHEY, CDR2 SMNVEV, per germline (reference sequence). CDR3 nucleotide sequence: TGTGCCAGCAGTTTAGGATTGCAGCAGCCCCAGCATTTT. This translates into CASSLGLQQPQHF.

V and J are TRBV10-2 and TRBJ2-2; D is perhaps TRBD1 (5 bases). CDR3 length equals 14 residues. V was clipped by 3 bases and J by 6 bases, with 11 bases between them. Germline V CDR1 and CDR2: WSHSY, SAAADI. The CDR3 DNA sequence: TGCGCCAGCAGTGAAGGGGTAGGGCCCGGGGAGCTGTTTTTT. Encoded protein: CASSEGVGPGELFF.

The table lists this clone with a count of one. The rearrangement links TRBV12-5 to TRBJ1-2; TRBD1 is a possible D gene (6 bases). This CDR3 is 14 amino acids long. Germline V gives CDR1 LGHNT, CDR2 FRNRAP. The V and J ends lost 6 bases and 2 bases respectively, with 13 bases between them. The CDR3 sequence is CASGYTGFNYGYTF. The CDR3, as DNA: TGTGCTAGTGGCTATACAGGGTTCAACTATGGCTACACCTTC.

This clone appeared a single time. The rearrangement joins TRBV2 to TRBJ2-5; 8 positions agree with TRBD2. The CDR3 is 12 amino acids. Germline assignment: CDR1 SNHLY and CDR2 FYNNEI. The V gene end was trimmed by 7 bases and the J gene end by 2 bases; junction bases not matched to a gene: 0. CDR3 nucleotides: TGTGCCAGCATAGCGGGGCAAGAGACCCAGTACTTC. Translation: CASIAGQETQYF.

The V gene is TRBV7-9, the J gene TRBJ2-7; D is unclear. Trimming shortened V by 2 bases and J by 2 bases, and 13 bases separated the two germline ends. CDR3 length: 15 amino acids. Germline-derived CDR1 and CDR2 are SEHNR and FQNEAQ (reference sequence). This chain's CDR3 is CASSLFPTETYEQYF. The CDR3 region has the DNA TGTGCCAGCAGCTTATTCCCGACTGAAACCTACGAGCAGTACTTC.

This chain connects TRBV2 to TRBJ1-1; 9 nucleotides agree with TRBD1. In germline, CDR1 is SNHLY, CDR2 FYNNEI. There are 16 residues in the CDR3. V trimming: 3 bases; J trimming: 5 bases; junction bases outside the gene matches: 10. The CDR3 reads CASSDIEGQGRTEAFF. The CDR3 bases are TGTGCCAGCAGTGATATAGAAGGACAGGGGAGGACTGAAGCTTTCTTT.

The V call is TRBV6-5, the J call TRBJ2-1, with D unresolved. Germline lookup yields CDR1 MNHEY and CDR2 SVGAGI. The CDR3 consists of 14 residues. Trimming took off 0 bases at V and 15 bases at J, with 18 bases between the two ends. CDR3 bases: TGTGCCAGCAGTTACTCTCGGGCGGAGCTTTTTCTGTTCTTC. Translating gives CASSYSRAELFLFF.

The chain is built from TRBV7-9 and TRBJ1-2, with D perhaps matching TRBD1 (5 bases). This CDR3 contains 14 residues. Germline V lookup: CDR1 SEHNR, CDR2 FQNEAQ (reference sequence). V was trimmed by 3 bases and J by 7 bases, leaving 15 bases between them. CDR3 protein: CASSLVGMTVGYTF. CDR3 DNA: TGTGCCAGCAGCTTGGTTGGGATGACAGTTGGCTACACCTTC.

With respect to this clone: The same CDR3 also results from other DNA sequences found in this sample. V and J are TRBV6-5 and TRBJ2-7; maybe TRBD2 (6 bases). This CDR3 comprises 13 residues. CDR1 MNHEY and CDR2 SVGAGI come from the germline V gene. The germline V and J ends were trimmed by 0 bases and 4 bases, with 7 bases remaining between them. As DNA, the CDR3 is TGTGCCAGCAGTTACTCTGCGGGGTACGAGCAGTACTTC. This codes for CASSYSAGYEQYF.

The chain recombines TRBV4-1 with TRBJ1-1; TRBD1 might be the D (6 bases). The V and J ends lost 3 bases and 5 bases respectively, with 13 bases between them. This CDR3 contains 14 residues. Per germline, CDR1 MGHRA and CDR2 YSYEKL. The CDR3 coding sequence is TGCGCCAGCAGCCAGAAACAGGGTTGGACTGAAGCTTTCTTT. This encodes CASSQKQGWTEAFF.

The V gene is TRBV27, the J gene TRBJ2-1; 10 bases match TRBD1. Per germline, CDR1 MNHEY and CDR2 SMNVEV (reference sequence). V was clipped by 7 bases and J by 8 bases; unmatched bases: 8. The CDR3 has 14 residues. The chain's CDR3 is CASKGTGAFDEQFF. Here the CDR3 DNA reads TGTGCCAGCAAGGGGACAGGGGCCTTCGATGAGCAGTTCTTC.

The rearrangement links TRBV29-1 to TRBJ2-7; the D is unclear. The germline V and J ends were trimmed by 1 base and 2 bases, with 9 bases remaining between them. The germline CDR1 and CDR2 sequences are SQVTM and ANQGSEA. The CDR3 length is 13 residues. CDR3 sequence (DNA): TGCAGCGTTGAAGTGGGCCCAGCCTACGAGCAGTACTTC. Its protein is CSVEVGPAYEQYF.